A selection of T cell receptor beta chains follows, all from one sample in a study of PD-1 blockade in mismatch repair-deficient tumors. Measured with immunoSEQ multiplex PCR; TCRdb has only the in-frame clones, and not every one. The table includes over 100,000 clones, more than 60% detected once. This specimen consisted of peripheral blood, obtained 60 weeks after starting pembrolizumab. Receptors originate from an adult with mismatch repair-deficient cancer. The CDR3 runs from the conserved cysteine through the conserved F or W. A D gene is named only where the DNA matches it firmly. Clone size is shown for a subset of rows, as once, few, many or a class of expanded clone.

j_gene: TRBJ2-2
abundance: -
d_gene: TRBD2
v_gene: TRBV5-1
CDR3aa: CASSLLSGHTGELFF
CDR3nt: TGCGCCAGCAGCTTGCTTAGCGGGCACACCGGGGAGCTGTTTTTT

j_gene: TRBJ2-2
abundance: -
d_gene: -
v_gene: TRBV7-9
CDR3aa: CASSDLVGTPNTGELFF
CDR3nt: TGTGCCAGCAGCGATCTGGTAGGGACTCCGAACACCGGGGAGCTGTTTTTT

j_gene: TRBJ2-2
abundance: -
d_gene: -
v_gene: TRBV7-3
CDR3aa: CASSFGTAGELFF
CDR3nt: TGTGCCAGCAGCTTCGGGACGGCGGGGGAGCTGTTTTTT

j_gene: TRBJ1-1
abundance: -
d_gene: -
v_gene: TRBV4-2
CDR3aa: CASSLSEITEAFF
CDR3nt: TGTGCCAGCAGCCTTTCAGAGATCACTGAAGCTTTCTTT

j_gene: TRBJ2-1
abundance: -
d_gene: TRBD1
v_gene: TRBV4-1
CDR3aa: CASSQLGTVYNEQFF
CDR3nt: TGCGCCAGCAGCCAACTTGGGACAGTGTACAATGAGCAGTTCTTC

j_gene: TRBJ2-7
abundance: -
d_gene: TRBD2
v_gene: TRBV4-1
CDR3aa: CASSQDGSGRASREQYF
CDR3nt: TGCGCCAGCAGCCAAGATGGTAGCGGGAGGGCTTCTCGGGAGCAGTACTTC

j_gene: TRBJ2-7
abundance: once
d_gene: TRBD2
v_gene: TRBV4-2
CDR3aa: CASSHPGLADTIYEQYF
CDR3nt: TGTGCCAGCAGCCATCCCGGACTAGCGGATACCATATACGAGCAGTACTTC

j_gene: TRBJ1-2
abundance: once
d_gene: -
v_gene: TRBV11-2
CDR3aa: CASSLVTNYGYTF
CDR3nt: TGTGCCAGCAGCTTAGTGACTAACTATGGCTACACCTTC

j_gene: TRBJ1-2
abundance: -
d_gene: TRBD1
v_gene: TRBV5-6
CDR3aa: CASSTGTGLGYTF
CDR3nt: TGTGCCAGCAGCACGGGGACAGGGTTAGGCTACACCTTC

j_gene: TRBJ1-2
abundance: -
d_gene: -
v_gene: TRBV6-5
CDR3aa: CASSYSSGANYGYTF
CDR3nt: TGTGCCAGCAGTTACTCCTCAGGGGCTAACTATGGCTACACCTTC

j_gene: TRBJ2-6
abundance: -
d_gene: -
v_gene: TRBV7-3
CDR3aa: CASSLRGNGANVLTF
CDR3nt: TGTGCCAGCAGCTTACGGGGGAATGGGGCCAACGTCCTGACTTTC

j_gene: TRBJ2-5
abundance: -
d_gene: -
v_gene: TRBV5-4
CDR3aa: CASSSRDERLQETQYF
CDR3nt: TGTGCCAGCAGCTCCCGGGACGAAAGGCTCCAAGAGACCCAGTACTTC

j_gene: TRBJ2-1
abundance: once
d_gene: -
v_gene: TRBV11-2
CDR3aa: CASTPDHEQFF
CDR3nt: TGTGCCAGCACCCCGGATCATGAGCAGTTCTTC

j_gene: TRBJ2-1
abundance: -
d_gene: -
v_gene: TRBV27
CDR3aa: CASSFGGYNEQFF
CDR3nt: TGTGCCAGCAGTTTTGGGGGATACAATGAGCAGTTCTTC

j_gene: TRBJ2-4
abundance: -
d_gene: TRBD2
v_gene: TRBV30
CDR3aa: CAWSVGGRLAKNIQYF
CDR3nt: TGTGCCTGGAGTGTAGGCGGGAGGTTGGCCAAAAACATTCAGTACTTC

j_gene: TRBJ2-1
abundance: -
d_gene: TRBD1
v_gene: TRBV6-4
CDR3aa: CASSEGRGTGDNEQFF
CDR3nt: TGTGCCAGCAGTGAGGGCCGAGGGACAGGGGACAATGAGCAGTTCTTC

j_gene: TRBJ2-1
abundance: -
d_gene: -
v_gene: TRBV4-1
CDR3aa: CASSQEGLWNEQFF
CDR3nt: TGCGCCAGCAGCCAAGAGGGCTTGTGGAATGAGCAGTTCTTC

j_gene: TRBJ2-7
abundance: -
d_gene: -
v_gene: TRBV10-3
CDR3aa: CAIGATEGYEQYF
CDR3nt: TGTGCCATCGGGGCAACGGAGGGGTACGAGCAGTACTTC

j_gene: TRBJ1-1
abundance: many
d_gene: -
v_gene: TRBV27
CDR3aa: CASSLPNRVGREQAFF
CDR3nt: TGTGCCAGCAGTTTACCGAACAGGGTCGGGCGGGAACAAGCTTTCTTT

j_gene: TRBJ2-7
abundance: once
d_gene: TRBD2
v_gene: TRBV10-3
CDR3aa: CASKRERSSSYEQYF
CDR3nt: TGTGCCTCCAAGCGGGAGCGGTCGAGCTCCTACGAGCAGTACTTC

j_gene: TRBJ1-3
abundance: -
d_gene: -
v_gene: TRBV25-1
CDR3aa: CASSGRTSGNTIYF
CDR3nt: TGTGCCAGCAGTGGACGGACCTCTGGAAACACCATATATTTT

j_gene: TRBJ2-4
abundance: -
d_gene: -
v_gene: TRBV6-1
CDR3aa: CASSGDLYSSAKNIQYF
CDR3nt: TGTGCCAGCAGTGGGGATTTATATAGCTCAGCCAAAAACATTCAGTACTTC

j_gene: TRBJ1-1
abundance: few
d_gene: -
v_gene: TRBV19
CDR3aa: CASKSPGVNTEAFF
CDR3nt: TGTGCCAGTAAGAGTCCAGGAGTGAACACTGAAGCTTTCTTT

j_gene: TRBJ1-5
abundance: -
d_gene: -
v_gene: TRBV4-2
CDR3aa: CASSQGARTVQPQHF
CDR3nt: TGTGCCAGCAGCCAAGGTGCGAGGACCGTTCAACCCCAGCATTTT

j_gene: TRBJ2-7
abundance: -
d_gene: TRBD2
v_gene: TRBV5-1
CDR3aa: CASSLAGGGSLTYEQYF
CDR3nt: TGCGCCAGCAGCTTGGCCGGTGGCGGGAGTTTGACCTACGAGCAGTACTTC

j_gene: TRBJ2-2
abundance: -
d_gene: TRBD1
v_gene: TRBV29-1
CDR3aa: CSALRTGSGELFF
CDR3nt: TGCAGCGCCCTAAGGACAGGGTCCGGGGAGCTGTTTTTT

j_gene: TRBJ1-5
abundance: once
d_gene: -
v_gene: TRBV6-5
CDR3aa: CASSWGGNQPQHF
CDR3nt: TGTGCCAGCTCTTGGGGTGGCAATCAGCCCCAGCATTTT

j_gene: TRBJ1-2
abundance: few
d_gene: TRBD1
v_gene: TRBV7-2
CDR3aa: CASSQGQSNYGYTF
CDR3nt: TGTGCCAGCAGCCAGGGACAGAGTAACTATGGCTACACCTTC

j_gene: TRBJ1-2
abundance: -
d_gene: TRBD1
v_gene: TRBV7-2
CDR3aa: CASSSGTGRGGAGRGYTF
CDR3nt: TGTGCCAGCAGCTCAGGGACAGGGCGAGGCGGGGCGGGGAGAGGCTACACCTTC

j_gene: TRBJ2-7
abundance: -
d_gene: TRBD2
v_gene: TRBV7-6
CDR3aa: CASSFSSGRREQYF
CDR3nt: TGTGCCAGCAGTTTCTCCAGCGGGAGAAGGGAGCAGTACTTC

j_gene: TRBJ1-2
abundance: -
d_gene: -
v_gene: TRBV5-4
CDR3aa: CASSYARDTDYGYTF
CDR3nt: TGTGCCAGCAGCTACGCCCGGGACACCGACTATGGCTACACCTTC

j_gene: TRBJ1-1
abundance: once
d_gene: TRBD1
v_gene: TRBV2
CDR3aa: CAAAGTENTEAFF
CDR3nt: TGTGCCGCCGCCGGGACAGAGAACACTGAAGCTTTCTTT

j_gene: TRBJ1-1
abundance: -
d_gene: -
v_gene: TRBV2
CDR3aa: CASNTAQNTEAFF
CDR3nt: TGTGCCAGCAACACAGCACAGAACACTGAAGCTTTCTTT

j_gene: TRBJ1-1
abundance: -
d_gene: -
v_gene: TRBV6-6
CDR3aa: CASSYREGDTEAFF
CDR3nt: TGTGCCAGCAGTTACCGGGAAGGAGACACTGAAGCTTTCTTT

j_gene: TRBJ2-1
abundance: -
d_gene: -
v_gene: TRBV25-1
CDR3aa: CASSEYLLTPGSNEQFF
CDR3nt: TGTGCCAGCAGTGAATATCTCTTAACGCCAGGCAGCAATGAGCAGTTCTTC

j_gene: TRBJ1-4
abundance: -
d_gene: -
v_gene: TRBV7-9
CDR3aa: CASSLALGQEKLFF
CDR3nt: TGTGCCAGCAGCTTAGCCCTCGGACAAGAAAAACTGTTTTTT

j_gene: TRBJ2-1
abundance: -
d_gene: -
v_gene: TRBV7-9
CDR3aa: CASSFPYGSENEQFF
CDR3nt: TGTGCCAGCAGCTTTCCCTACGGGAGCGAAAATGAGCAGTTCTTC